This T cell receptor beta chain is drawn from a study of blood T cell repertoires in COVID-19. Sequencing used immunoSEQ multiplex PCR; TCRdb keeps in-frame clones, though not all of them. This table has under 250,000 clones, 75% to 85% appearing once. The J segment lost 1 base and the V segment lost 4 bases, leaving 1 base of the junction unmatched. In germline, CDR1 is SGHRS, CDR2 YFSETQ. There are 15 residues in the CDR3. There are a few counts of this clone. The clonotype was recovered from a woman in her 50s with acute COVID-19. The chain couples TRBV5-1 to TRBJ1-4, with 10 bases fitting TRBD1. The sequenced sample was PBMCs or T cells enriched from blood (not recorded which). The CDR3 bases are TGCGCCAGCAGCCGGACAGGGGGAACTAATGAAAAACTGTTTTTT. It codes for CASSRTGGTNEKLFF.